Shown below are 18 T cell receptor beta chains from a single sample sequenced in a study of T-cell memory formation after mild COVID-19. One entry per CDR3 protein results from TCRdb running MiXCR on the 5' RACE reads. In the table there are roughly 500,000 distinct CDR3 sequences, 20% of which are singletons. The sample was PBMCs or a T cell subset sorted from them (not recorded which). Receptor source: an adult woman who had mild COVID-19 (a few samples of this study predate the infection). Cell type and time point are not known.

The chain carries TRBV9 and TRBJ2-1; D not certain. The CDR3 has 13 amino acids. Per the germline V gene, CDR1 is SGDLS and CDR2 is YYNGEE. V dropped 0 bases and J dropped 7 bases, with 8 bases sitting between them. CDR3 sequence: CASSVEPMNEQFF. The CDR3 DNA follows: TGTGCCAGCAGCGTAGAACCCATGAATGAGCAGTTCTTC.

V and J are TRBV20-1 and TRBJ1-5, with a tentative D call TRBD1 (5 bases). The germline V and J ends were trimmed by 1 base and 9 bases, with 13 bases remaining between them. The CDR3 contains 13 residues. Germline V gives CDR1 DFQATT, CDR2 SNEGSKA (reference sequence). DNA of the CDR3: TGCAGTGCTAGAGGTCAGGGCGGAAGGCCCCAGCATTTT. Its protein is CSARGQGGRPQHF.

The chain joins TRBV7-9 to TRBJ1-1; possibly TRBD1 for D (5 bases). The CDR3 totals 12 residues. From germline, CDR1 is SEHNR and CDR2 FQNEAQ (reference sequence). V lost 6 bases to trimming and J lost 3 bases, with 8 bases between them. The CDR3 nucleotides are TGTGCCAGCAGGGGGCCGGACACTGAAGCTTTCTTT. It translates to CASRGPDTEAFF.

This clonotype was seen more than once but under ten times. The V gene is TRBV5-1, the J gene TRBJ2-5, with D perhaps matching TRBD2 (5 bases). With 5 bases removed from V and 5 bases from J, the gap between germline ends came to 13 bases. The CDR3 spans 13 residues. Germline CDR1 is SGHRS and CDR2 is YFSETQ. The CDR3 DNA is TGCGCCAGCAGGGAAACTAGTACTGAGACCCAGTACTTC. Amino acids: CASRETSTETQYF.

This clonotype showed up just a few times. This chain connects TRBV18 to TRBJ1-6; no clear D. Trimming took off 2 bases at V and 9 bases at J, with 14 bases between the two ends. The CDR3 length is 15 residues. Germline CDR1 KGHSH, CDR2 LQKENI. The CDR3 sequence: CASSPGRQGVSPLHF. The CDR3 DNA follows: TGTGCCAGCTCACCAGGGAGGCAAGGCGTTTCACCCCTCCACTTT.

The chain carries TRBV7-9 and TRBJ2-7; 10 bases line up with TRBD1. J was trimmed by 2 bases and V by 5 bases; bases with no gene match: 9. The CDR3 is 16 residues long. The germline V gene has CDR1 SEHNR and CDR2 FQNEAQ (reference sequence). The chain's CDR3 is CASSLLRDRGTYEQYF. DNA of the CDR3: TGTGCCAGCAGCCTACTCCGGGACAGGGGAACCTACGAGCAGTACTTC.

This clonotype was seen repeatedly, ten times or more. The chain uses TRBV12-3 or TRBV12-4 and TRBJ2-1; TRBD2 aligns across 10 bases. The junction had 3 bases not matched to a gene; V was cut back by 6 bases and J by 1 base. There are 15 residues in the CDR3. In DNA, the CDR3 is TGTGCCAGCAGGGCTAGCGGGAGTTCCTACAATGAGCAGTTCTTC. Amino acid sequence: CASRASGSSYNEQFF.

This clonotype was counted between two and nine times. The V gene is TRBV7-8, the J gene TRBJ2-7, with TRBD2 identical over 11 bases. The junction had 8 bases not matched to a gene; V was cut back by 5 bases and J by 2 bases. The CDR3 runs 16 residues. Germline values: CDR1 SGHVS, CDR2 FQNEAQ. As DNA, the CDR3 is TGTGCCAGCAGCAGAGGGGGACTAGCGGAGACCTACGAGCAGTACTTC. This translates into CASSRGGLAETYEQYF.

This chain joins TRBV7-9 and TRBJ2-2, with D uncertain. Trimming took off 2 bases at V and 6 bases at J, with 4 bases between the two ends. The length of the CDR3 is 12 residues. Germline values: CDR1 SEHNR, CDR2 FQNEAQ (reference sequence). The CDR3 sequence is CASSLPAGELFF. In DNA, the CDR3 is TGTGCCAGCAGCTTACCCGCCGGGGAGCTGTTTTTT.

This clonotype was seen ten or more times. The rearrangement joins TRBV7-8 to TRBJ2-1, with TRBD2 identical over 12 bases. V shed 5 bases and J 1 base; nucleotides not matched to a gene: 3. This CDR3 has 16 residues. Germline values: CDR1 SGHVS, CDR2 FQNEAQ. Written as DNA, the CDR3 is TGTGCCAGCAGCCGGACTAGCGGGAATTCCTACAATGAGCAGTTCTTC. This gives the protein CASSRTSGNSYNEQFF.

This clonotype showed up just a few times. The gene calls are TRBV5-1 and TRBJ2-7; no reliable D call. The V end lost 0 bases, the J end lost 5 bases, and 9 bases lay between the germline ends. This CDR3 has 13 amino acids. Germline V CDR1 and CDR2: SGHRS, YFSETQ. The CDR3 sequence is CASSLAMGNEQYF. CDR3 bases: TGCGCCAGCAGCTTGGCCATGGGGAACGAGCAGTACTTC.

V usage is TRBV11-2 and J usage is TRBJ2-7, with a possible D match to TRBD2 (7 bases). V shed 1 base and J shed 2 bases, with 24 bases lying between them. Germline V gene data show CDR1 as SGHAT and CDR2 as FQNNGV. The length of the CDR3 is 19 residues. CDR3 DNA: TGTGCCAGCAGCTTAGGAGGTTGGGGGCTAGCGGAGATAACCTACGAGCAGTACTTC. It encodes CASSLGGWGLAEITYEQYF. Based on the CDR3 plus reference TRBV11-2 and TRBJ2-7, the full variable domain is EAGVAQSPRYKIIEKRQSVAFWCNPISGHATLYWYQQILGQGPKLLIQFQNNGVVDDSQLPKDRFSAERLKGVDSTLKIQPAKLEDSAVYLCASSLGGWGLAEITYEQYFGPGTRLTVT.

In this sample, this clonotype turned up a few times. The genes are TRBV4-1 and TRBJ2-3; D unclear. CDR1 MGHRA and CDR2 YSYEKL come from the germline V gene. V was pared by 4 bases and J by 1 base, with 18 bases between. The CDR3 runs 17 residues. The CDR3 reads CASSRKMSVARTDTQYF. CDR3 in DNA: TGCGCCAGCAGCCGTAAGATGAGCGTGGCCCGCACAGATACGCAGTATTTT.

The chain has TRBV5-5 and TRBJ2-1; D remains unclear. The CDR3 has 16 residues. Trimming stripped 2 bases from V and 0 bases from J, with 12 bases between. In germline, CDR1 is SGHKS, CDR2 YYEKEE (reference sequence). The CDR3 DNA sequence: TGTGCCAGCAGCTTAGGCGCCTTGAGCTCCTACAATGAGCAGTTCTTC. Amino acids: CASSLGALSSYNEQFF.

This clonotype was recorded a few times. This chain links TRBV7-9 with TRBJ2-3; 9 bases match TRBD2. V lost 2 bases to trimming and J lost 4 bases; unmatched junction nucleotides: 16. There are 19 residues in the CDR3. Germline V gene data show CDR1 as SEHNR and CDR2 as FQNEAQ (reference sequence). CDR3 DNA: TGTGCCAGCAGCTTACGCGGCGGGAGGGCCTTAGTTATTCCAGATACGCAGTATTTT. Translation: CASSLRGGRALVIPDTQYF.

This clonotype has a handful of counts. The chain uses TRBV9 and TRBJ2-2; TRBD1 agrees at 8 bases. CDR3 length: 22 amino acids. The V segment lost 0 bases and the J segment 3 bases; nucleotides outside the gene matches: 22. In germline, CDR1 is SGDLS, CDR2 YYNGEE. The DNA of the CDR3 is TGTGCCAGCAGCGTAGATCCCATGAGGGGAGGACAGGGTGGATTGGACACCGGGGAGCTGTTTTTT. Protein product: CASSVDPMRGGQGGLDTGELFF. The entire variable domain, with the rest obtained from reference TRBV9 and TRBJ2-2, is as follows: DSGVTQTPKHLITATGQRVTLRCSPRSGDLSVYWYQQSLDQGLQFLIQYYNGEERAKGNILERFSAQQFPDLHSELNLSSLELGDSALYFCASSVDPMRGGQGGLDTGELFFGEGSRLTVL.

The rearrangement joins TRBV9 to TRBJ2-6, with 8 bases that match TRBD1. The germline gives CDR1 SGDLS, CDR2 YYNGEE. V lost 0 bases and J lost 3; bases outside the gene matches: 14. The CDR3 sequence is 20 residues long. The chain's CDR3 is CASSVVSRPGGRIGANVLTF. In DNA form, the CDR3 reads TGTGCCAGCAGCGTAGTTTCGCGCCCAGGGGGCAGGATTGGGGCCAACGTCCTGACTTTC.

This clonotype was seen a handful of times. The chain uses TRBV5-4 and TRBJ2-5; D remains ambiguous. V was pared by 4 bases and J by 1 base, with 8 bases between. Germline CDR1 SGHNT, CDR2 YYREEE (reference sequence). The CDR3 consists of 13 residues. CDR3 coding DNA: TGTGCCAGCAGCGTGATAGTCCAAGAGACCCAGTACTTC. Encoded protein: CASSVIVQETQYF.